The TCR beta chain under discussion was sequenced for a study of T cell responses to AZD1222 COVID-19 vaccine. General study points: White British donors predominated, females outnumbered males, and clonal diversity was possibly underestimated. Two AZD1222 doses significantly raised spike-specific TCR breadth and depth over controls. Spike regions recognized by vaccine-associated CD4 TCRs spanned the protein, led by 160-218 and 743-854. Reports say nearly half of spike-specific TCRs go after unmutated variant regions.

Libraries were prepared by immunoSEQ multiplex PCR; TCRdb keeps only in-frame clonotypes and omits some of them. The sample lists 150,000 or so clones; approximately 90% were seen once. This clone was recorded only once. The antigen remains unidentified. There are 10 residues in the CDR3. Germline CDR1 is MNHEY and CDR2 is SVGAGI. V lost 10 bases, J lost 4 bases, and 7 bases lay in between. The TCR sequence derives from an adult who received the AZD1222 COVID-19 vaccine. The starting material was peripheral blood, obtained 28 days after the second AZD1222 dose. The chain employs TRBV6-5 and TRBJ1-2; perhaps TRBD1 as D (6 bases). In DNA form, the CDR3 reads TGTGCCACGGACAGCTATGGCTACACCTTC. This sequence encodes CATDSYGYTF.